This is a list of T cell receptor beta chains from one sample in a study of blood T cell repertoires in COVID-19. Repertoires were generated with immunoSEQ multiplex PCR, while TCRdb's copy carries only in-frame clones and drops some. The data hold 210,000 or so clones, with around four fifths observed a single time. The sequenced sample consisted of peripheral blood. The receptors stem from a woman in her 70s with active or convalescent COVID-19. The CDR3 runs from the conserved cysteine through the conserved F or W. Each record gives: V gene, D gene, clone size, J gene, CDR3 length, CDR3 DNA, CDR3 protein. The D gene is left open where the match is weak. Expanded clones are given a class, and other clones once, few, many or no size at all.

>TRBV7-8|NA|once|TRBJ2-1|15
TGTGCCAGCAGCTACCGTATTGGGACTCACAATGAGCAGTTCTTC
CASSYRIGTHNEQFF
>TRBV4-2|TRBD2|NA|TRBJ2-1|17
TGTGCCAGCAGCCAAGAAGGTCCGCCCCGGGGGGTGAATGAGCAGTTCTTC
CASSQEGPPRGVNEQFF
>TRBV15|NA|NA|TRBJ2-7|16
TGTGCCACCAGCAGAGATCTTAATAGCGCCACCTACGAGCAGTACTTC
CATSRDLNSATYEQYF
>TRBV19|NA|NA|TRBJ2-7|13
TGTGCCAGCGGGGAGCAGGGGAACTACGAGCAGTACTTC
CASGEQGNYEQYF
>TRBV3-1/TRBV3-2|NA|NA|TRBJ2-1|15
TGTGCCAGCAGCCCTCGGGAAAGGAGCTACAATGAGCAGTTCTTC
CASSPRERSYNEQFF
>TRBV19|TRBD2|NA|TRBJ2-4|14
TGTGCCAGTAGTATCTTTAGCGGGAAAAACATTCAGTACTTC
CASSIFSGKNIQYF
>TRBV10-1|TRBD2|once|TRBJ2-7|18
TGCGCCAGACCATGGCCTCACCCAGGAAGGGACTATACCTACGAGCAGTACTTC
CARPWPHPGRDYTYEQYF
>TRBV6-6|TRBD1|NA|TRBJ2-7|16
TGTGCCAGCAGTTATACCGGGACAGCGAACTCCTACGAGCAGTACTTC
CASSYTGTANSYEQYF
>TRBV29-1|NA|NA|TRBJ1-2|13
TGCAGCGTTCAGAGAACAGGGTCGGGAGGCTACACCTTC
CSVQRTGSGGYTF
>TRBV5-1|NA|few|TRBJ2-5|15
TGCGCCAGCAGCTGGACAGCGAATCCTCAAGAGACCCAGTACTTC
CASSWTANPQETQYF
>TRBV5-1|NA|NA|TRBJ2-7|14
TGCGCCAGCAGCTTGGCCGGACATCAATACGAGCAGTACTTC
CASSLAGHQYEQYF
>TRBV7-9|NA|few|TRBJ1-1|13
TGTGCCAGCAGCTTAGTTGCAGCAGGAAAAGCTTTCTTT
CASSLVAAGKAFF
>TRBV9|NA|once|TRBJ1-6|15
TGTGCCAGCAGCCCACAGACAGCCTTAAATTCACCCCTCCACTTT
CASSPQTALNSPLHF
>TRBV5-4|NA|NA|TRBJ2-3|14
TGTGCCAGCAGCGTGAGTGAGGGCCTGGATACGCAGTATTTT
CASSVSEGLDTQYF
>TRBV5-1|TRBD1|NA|TRBJ2-1|12
TGCGCCAGCAGGTTTGACAGGGTTGAGCAGTTCTTC
CASRFDRVEQFF
>TRBV5-4|TRBD2|NA|TRBJ2-1|20
TGTGCCAGCAGCTCTCACCGCGGACTAGCGGGCCGACCCTCCTACAATGAGCAGTTCTTC
CASSSHRGLAGRPSYNEQFF
>TRBV6-6|TRBD2|NA|TRBJ2-1|18
TGTGCCAGCAGTCCGCACGGGAAGAGGACTAGCGGGAGCCATGAGCAGTTCTTC
CASSPHGKRTSGSHEQFF
>TRBV5-1|TRBD1|NA|TRBJ2-5|12
TGCGCCACCCAGGGGGCGGGGGAGACCCAGTACTTC
CATQGAGETQYF
>TRBV3-1/TRBV3-2|TRBD1|NA|TRBJ2-3|13
TGTGCCAGCAGCCAAACACAGGGGGCTTCGCAGTATTTT
CASSQTQGASQYF
>TRBV18|NA|NA|TRBJ2-5|11
TGTGCCAGCTCAGCCGAGTGGACCCAGTACTTC
CASSAEWTQYF
>TRBV21-1|NA|NA|TRBJ2-7|13
TGTGCCAGCAGTCGGGACAGGGCTTACGAGCAGTACTTC
CASSRDRAYEQYF
>TRBV4-1|TRBD1|NA|TRBJ2-2|16
TGCGCCAGCAGCCAAGAGAGGACAGGGGGTACCGGGGAGCTGTTTTTT
CASSQERTGGTGELFF
>TRBV10-3|TRBD2|NA|TRBJ2-7|15
TGTGCCATCAGGGGAGCGGGGGACGGGGGGAGCGAGCAGTACTTC
CAIRGAGDGGSEQYF
>TRBV19|NA|NA|TRBJ2-5|19
TGTGCCAGTAGTATAGATCCCCCCGGTGGAACGGGTTCTGGTGGGACCCAGTACTTC
CASSIDPPGGTGSGGTQYF
>TRBV5-1|NA|NA|TRBJ1-1|13
TGCGCCAGCAGCTTGTTCGGACAGACTGAAGCTTTCTTT
CASSLFGQTEAFF
>TRBV28|NA|NA|TRBJ2-1|15
TGTGCCAGCAGATCCCGGGGGACGGCGGTCCATGAGCAGTTCTTC
CASRSRGTAVHEQFF
>TRBV5-1|TRBD2|NA|TRBJ2-1|15
TGCGCCAGCAGCTTGACTAGCGGGGCTTACAATGAGCAGTTCTTC
CASSLTSGAYNEQFF
>TRBV9|NA|NA|TRBJ2-1|14
TGTGCCAGCAGCGTAGGGGTCGGGAACAATGAGCAGTTCTTC
CASSVGVGNNEQFF
>TRBV11-3|NA|NA|TRBJ2-2|13
TGTGCCAGCAGCCCTGACAGGATTGGGGAGCTGTTTTTT
CASSPDRIGELFF
>TRBV19|NA|NA|TRBJ1-5|15
TGTGCCAGTAGTATGGAGGACTATAGCAATCAGCCCCAGCATTTT
CASSMEDYSNQPQHF
>TRBV5-1|TRBD2|NA|TRBJ2-1|17
TGCGCCAGCAGCTTGAGCGCGTGGGGGGGAAGCAACAATGAGCAGTTCTTC
CASSLSAWGGSNNEQFF
>TRBV7-3|TRBD2|NA|TRBJ2-2|16
TGTGCCAGCAGCTTTTTCGCGGGAGGATCCACCGGGGAGCTGTTTTTT
CASSFFAGGSTGELFF
>TRBV24-1|NA|NA|TRBJ2-1|15
TGTGCCACCAGTGACCCTCTATACAGGGACAATGAGCAGTTCTTC
CATSDPLYRDNEQFF
>TRBV6-5|TRBD1|NA|TRBJ1-6|14
TGTGCCAGCAGTCTCCGGACAGGGCGATCACCCCTCCACTTT
CASSLRTGRSPLHF
>TRBV27|NA|few|TRBJ1-5|15
TGTGCCAGCAGTTCCAGTCTTAATAGCAATCAGCCCCAGCATTTT
CASSSSLNSNQPQHF
>TRBV3-1/TRBV3-2|TRBD2|NA|TRBJ2-2|16
TGTGCCAGCAGCCTCTTAGGACTAGCGGCCACCGGGGAGCTGTTTTTT
CASSLLGLAATGELFF
>TRBV11-3|TRBD2|NA|TRBJ2-5|14
TGTGCCAGCAGCCCTAGCGGGAGGGACGAGACCCAGTACTTC
CASSPSGRDETQYF
>TRBV6-5|TRBD1|NA|TRBJ2-1|14
TGTGCCAGCAGTTACCGAACAGGGGGCAATGAGCAGTTCTTC
CASSYRTGGNEQFF
>TRBV29-1|TRBD2|NA|TRBJ2-1|13
TGCAGCGTCACAGGACTAGCAGGAAATGAGCAGTTCTTC
CSVTGLAGNEQFF
>TRBV28|NA|NA|TRBJ2-2|16
TGTGCCAGCAGTTCCTTCCGGGACAAGGACACCGGGGAGCTGTTTTTT
CASSSFRDKDTGELFF
>TRBV2|NA|NA|TRBJ2-5|19
TGTGCCAGCCCCTTGAGAAGTCGGGACTCCTTGGGGTACCAAGAGACCCAGTACTTC
CASPLRSRDSLGYQETQYF
>TRBV28|NA|NA|TRBJ2-5|16
TGTGCCAGCAGCCCCGGGGTCGGAGGGCGCCAAGAGACCCAGTACTTC
CASSPGVGGRQETQYF
>TRBV4-2|TRBD2|few|TRBJ2-5|17
TGTGCCAGCAGCCGAGGGACTAGCGGGAGGTACCAAGAGACCCAGTACTTC
CASSRGTSGRYQETQYF
>TRBV9|TRBD1|NA|TRBJ2-7|16
TGTGCCAGCAGCGTAGGAGGACAGGGGTTCTCCTACGAGCAGTACTTC
CASSVGGQGFSYEQYF